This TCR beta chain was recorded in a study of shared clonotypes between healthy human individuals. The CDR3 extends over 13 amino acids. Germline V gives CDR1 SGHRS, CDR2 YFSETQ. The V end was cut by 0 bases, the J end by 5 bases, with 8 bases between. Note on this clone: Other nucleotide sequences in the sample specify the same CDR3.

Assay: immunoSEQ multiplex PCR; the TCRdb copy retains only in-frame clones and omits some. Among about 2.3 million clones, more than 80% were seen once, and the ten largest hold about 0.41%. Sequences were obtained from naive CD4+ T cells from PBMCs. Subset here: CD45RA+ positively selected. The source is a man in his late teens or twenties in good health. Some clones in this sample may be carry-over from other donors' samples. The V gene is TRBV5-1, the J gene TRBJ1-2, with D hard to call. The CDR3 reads CASSLGADYGYTF. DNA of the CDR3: TGCGCCAGCAGCTTGGGGGCAGATTATGGCTACACCTTC. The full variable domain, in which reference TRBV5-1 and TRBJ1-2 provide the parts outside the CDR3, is KAGVTQTPRYLIKTRGQQVTLSCSPISGHRSVSWYQQTPGQGLQFLFEYFSETQRNKGNFPGRFSGRQFSNSRSEMNVSTLELGDSALYLCASSLGADYGYTFGSGTRLTVV.